This T cell receptor beta chain stems from a study of blood T cell repertoires in COVID-19. Study-wide context: PBMCs, B-cell-depleted T cells, or T cells provided the cDNA or gDNA that made up the material.

Methods used by the authors: Amplified reference gene primers provided the basis for estimating nucleated cell counts. Sequencing was performed with immunoSEQ multiplex PCR; in TCRdb, only in-frame clones are kept and a portion is missing. The V and J calls and clone size are taken from that table; D and trimming were inferred from the DNA. The repertoire has tens of thousands of clones, more than 65% of them found once; the top ten carry about 11%. The sequence came from a man aged 65 to 79 with acute or convalescent COVID-19. Material for sequencing was peripheral blood.

The DNA of the CDR3 is TGCGCCAGCAGCTTGGGAGCAGGGGAAAATTCACCCCTCCACTTT. It specifies CASSLGAGENSPLHF. The rearrangement joins TRBV5-1 to TRBJ1-6; TRBD1 is a possible D gene (6 bases). The CDR3 sequence is 15 residues long. Germline V gene sequence: CDR1 SGHRS, CDR2 YFSETQ. The ends were cut back, 0 bases at V and 7 bases at J, with 11 bases in the middle. The whole variable domain, remainder taken from reference TRBV5-1 and TRBJ1-6, is KAGVTQTPRYLIKTRGQQVTLSCSPISGHRSVSWYQQTPGQGLQFLFEYFSETQRNKGNFPGRFSGRQFSNSRSEMNVSTLELGDSALYLCASSLGAGENSPLHFGNGTRLTVT.